This T cell receptor beta chain was sequenced in a study of T cells in Graves' hyperthyroidism and ophthalmopathy. V gave up 6 bases and J gave up 2 bases; unmatched junction bases: 9. CDR1 and CDR2 from the germline V gene are SGHAT and FQNNGV. CDR3 length equals 15 residues. RNA transcripts were the template for amplifying TCR beta CDR3 regions. HTBI primers drove first-round RT-PCR of the TCR CDR3. Via MiXCR, TCRdb re-called the multiplex PCR reads, giving one row per CDR3 protein. The sample consists of about 300,000 distinct CDR3 sequences, roughly 19% of them appearing once. The source of this sequence is a man in his fifties with Graves' ophthalmopathy. Sequenced material: blood. The V call is TRBV11-2, the J call TRBJ2-7; 8 bases match TRBD2. The CDR3 is CASSPRTSSPYEQYF. In DNA form, the CDR3 reads TGTGCCAGCAGTCCCCGGACTAGCAGTCCCTACGAGCAGTACTTC.